A single sample gave rise to the 10 T cell receptor beta chains below, sequenced in a study of cytomegalovirus exposure and HLA in healthy donors. PCR primers comprised 60 Vbeta and 13 Jbeta primers. Here immunoSEQ multiplex PCR was the method, and the copy in TCRdb shows in-frame clones only, minus some. The sample has approximately 120,000 clones, about 10% seen once. Sample: PBMCs. The receptor source for this set is a woman in her late teens or twenties in good health and CMV-seropositive.

In nucleotides, the CDR3 is TGTGCCAGCAGCCCCGGGACTTTGTTGTTCGAGCAGTACTTC. Amino acids: CASSPGTLLFEQYF. The V gene is TRBV5-4, the J gene TRBJ2-7; the D gene is possibly TRBD2 (6 bases). Germline loops: CDR1 SGHNT, CDR2 YYREEE (reference sequence). V was pared by 4 bases and J by 6 bases, with 17 bases between. The CDR3 is 14 amino acids.

The chain joins TRBV5-1 to TRBJ1-5; the D gene is possibly TRBD1 (6 bases). CDR3 length: 15 amino acids. V dropped 5 bases and J dropped 1 base, with 13 bases sitting between them. CDR1 is SGHRS and CDR2 is YFSETQ in the germline V gene. The CDR3 protein is CASSFSGQSNQPQHF. CDR3 DNA: TGCGCCAGCAGTTTTTCTGGACAGAGCAATCAGCCCCAGCATTTT.

Only a few counts were recorded for this clone. V gene TRBV7-9 combines with J gene TRBJ2-7; D is uncertain. V was shortened by 1 base and J by 2 bases, with 6 bases between the two germline ends. CDR1 is SEHNR, CDR2 FQNEAQ, per germline (reference sequence). This CDR3 region has 13 residues. The CDR3 loop is CASSLGRAYEQYF. In nucleotides, the CDR3 is TGTGCCAGCAGCTTAGGGAGAGCCTACGAGCAGTACTTC.

This clone was counted a single time. The chain recombines TRBV2 with TRBJ2-1; D is unresolved. The CDR3 contains 10 residues. Trimming removed 9 bases from V and 9 bases from J, with 9 bases in between. Germline loops: CDR1 SNHLY, CDR2 FYNNEI. The CDR3 DNA reads as TGTGCCAGAAGCTCATTTGAGCAGTTCTTC. Its protein is CARSSFEQFF.

The chain uses TRBV7-9 and TRBJ2-3; the D is unclear. The CDR3 is made up of 15 amino acids. V was pared by 1 base and J by 0 bases, with 8 bases between. Germline assignment: CDR1 SEHNR and CDR2 FQNEAQ (reference sequence). The CDR3 sequence: CASSLDLRSTDTQYF. DNA for the CDR3: TGTGCCAGCAGCTTAGATCTCCGGAGCACAGATACGCAGTATTTT.

J is TRBJ1-2 and V is TRBV28; maybe TRBD1 (5 bases). The CDR3 loop spans 14 amino acids. The V gene's germline CDR1 is MDHEN and CDR2 SYDVKM. V shed 6 bases and J shed 2 bases, with 13 bases lying between them. In nucleotides, the CDR3 is TGTGCCAGCAGGGCGGGGGGGGAGAACTATGGCTACACCTTC. Protein: CASRAGGENYGYTF.

The rearrangement uses TRBV7-6 and TRBJ2-7, with D tentatively TRBD2 (6 bases). Germline CDR1 and CDR2: SGHVS and FNYEAQ. The CDR3 extends over 17 amino acids. Between the trimmed V and J ends, which lost 6 bases and 3 bases, there was a span of 24 bases. The CDR3 loop is CASSPRQDSGYNYEQYF. Here the CDR3 DNA reads TGTGCCAGCAGTCCCCGACAAGACAGCGGGTACAACTACGAGCAGTACTTC. The full variable domain, its missing parts supplied by reference TRBV7-6 and TRBJ2-7, is GAGVSQSPRYKVTKRGQDVALRCDPISGHVSLYWYRQALGQGPEFLTYFNYEAQQDKSGLPNDRFSAERPEGSISTLTIQRTEQRDSAMYRCASSPRQDSGYNYEQYFGPGTRLTVT.

This chain links TRBV11-2 with TRBJ1-1; TRBD1 agrees at 7 bases. CDR3 length: 15 residues. The V and J ends lost 4 bases and 0 bases, in that order; junction bases with no gene match: 5. The germline gives CDR1 SGHAT, CDR2 FQNNGV. The CDR3 sequence is CASSSRTGMNTEAFF. The DNA for the CDR3 is TGTGCCAGCAGCTCGCGGACAGGTATGAACACTGAAGCTTTCTTT. The complete variable domain, with remaining parts taken from reference TRBV11-2 and TRBJ1-1, reads EAGVAQSPRYKIIEKRQSVAFWCNPISGHATLYWYQQILGQGPKLLIQFQNNGVVDDSQLPKDRFSAERLKGVDSTLKIQPAKLEDSAVYLCASSSRTGMNTEAFFGQGTRLTVV.

There are a few counts of this clone. The CDR3 protein is CASSLAPGLAGSYEQYF. In DNA, the CDR3 is TGCGCCAGCAGCTTGGCTCCGGGACTAGCGGGATCCTACGAGCAGTACTTC. The chain employs TRBV5-1 and TRBJ2-7, with 13 bases matching TRBD2. From germline, CDR1 is SGHRS and CDR2 YFSETQ. The CDR3 length is 17 residues. V dropped 0 bases and J dropped 1; count of bases not matched to a gene: 4.

This clone was seen only a few times. The junction departs from the called germline gene at one end, perhaps through a read error. The rearrangement links TRBV2 to TRBJ2-3; 10 bases are shared with TRBD2. Germline lookup yields CDR1 SNHLY and CDR2 FYNNEI. The CDR3 sequence is 15 residues long. This chain's CDR3 is CASREGLAGTDTQYF. Here the CDR3 DNA reads TGTGCCAGCAGGGAAGGACTAGCGGGCACAGATACGCAGTATTTT.